The entry that follows covers one T cell receptor beta chain sequence. Its antigen is still unknown. Nothing much larger sits one base from this clone, and base qualities are not available. The junction carries 14 bases between V and J, which are trimmed by 5 bases and 2 bases respectively. CDR1 and CDR2 are drawn from the germline V gene (reference sequence): LNHDA, SQIVND. The cysteine opens and the phenylalanine closes a CDR3 of 15 amino acids. The read is trimmed to its CDR3 DNA, 45 bases read in frame from base 1. This entry belongs to a study of T cells after posttransplantation cyclophosphamide (TCRdb year 2016). For context, the study as a whole: Using TRB sequencing, the study followed how the T cell repertoire rebuilt after myeloablative bone marrow transplantation with posttransplantation cyclophosphamide given as GVHD prophylaxis. Samples from approximately 40 PTCy-treated patients and 15 to 20 related bone marrow donors of those patients were subjected to antigen receptor sequencing. Blood from all 34 PTCy patients with 1-year posttransplant specimens was subjected to TRB sequencing. TRB sequencing was also done on up to about 3 additional blood samples from 2 to 5.2 years after transplant in 3 patients, and on pretransplant blood from several patients. TRA and TRB clonality were tightly correlated in 9 samples, so subsequent TCR analyses focused on TRB only. Public TRB sequences were queried against a database of over 3,000 sequences associated with responses to pathogens, tumor antigens, self-antigens and alloantigens. Beyond this particular receptor, the publication reports: Across roughly 40 patients, recipient CMV seropositivity and CMV reactivation were highly associated with TRB clonality; PTCy diversity was similar to CNI/methotrexate controls. Donor-recipient similarity was low at 1-2 months but increased during the first year, and donor CD8+ memory clones often dominated later blood repertoires. The TRB repertoires of T cells infiltrating skin or GI tract showed only limited overlap with the TRB repertoires of T cells in blood.

TRB sequencing used genomic DNA with the immunoSEQ assay at survey resolution or the hsTCRB kit. The study's own analysis went as follows. The immunoSEQ software was used for initial read processing, and the LymphoSeq R package was used for repertoire analyses. Clonality was calculated as 1 minus normalized Shannon entropy, and the Gini coefficient was also calculated for each TRB dataset. Phenotypes of unsorted samples were inferred by mapping TRB sequences from sorted subsets of the recipient or donor onto the same recipient's unsorted samples. TCRdb took over this immuneACCESS table, retaining in-frame rearrangements with V and J assigned. Such tables are incomplete; in checked studies, under half of the missing clones stem from an unresolved V gene, and the remainder is unexplained. The V and J calls and clone size were taken over from that table, and D and trimming were inferred from the DNA. Within this sample are roughly 20,000 clones, with over 95% of them counted one time only. Around 0.15% of the sample rests with the top ten.

Naive T cells were defined as viable CD3+CD4+ or CD3+CD8+ cells that were CCR7+CD45RA+CD45RO-CD95-CD27+CD28+. Peripheral blood samples were provided by related bone marrow donors on the day of marrow donation. Mononuclear cells from peripheral blood and bone marrow were separated by Ficoll-Hypaque density centrifugation and then cryopreserved. CD4+ and CD8+ T cells, including naive and memory subsets, were sorted by FACS on a FACSAria II. Rearrangement joined TRBV19 to TRBJ2-3; the D gene is possibly TRBD1, with 5 bases matching. This clonotype was sampled from a man aged 40-49 years in good health, CMV-negative, and a related stem cell transplant donor. Sequencing input: naive CD4+ T cells sorted from PBMCs. CDR3 loop: CASSFRVLSTDTQYF. The bases are TGTGCCAGTAGTTTCAGGGTTCTCTCCACAGATACGCAGTATTTT.